This T cell receptor beta chain is drawn from a study of cytomegalovirus exposure and HLA in healthy donors. A remark on this clone: Other DNA sequences in the sample encode the same CDR3.

With 60 Vbeta and 13 Jbeta primers, the PCR was carried out. Generated by immunoSEQ multiplex PCR, the TCRdb table keeps only in-frame clones and is missing some. The sample yields approximately 150,000 clones, around 79% seen once. The CDR3 is 11 amino acids. Trimming at V came to 4 bases and at J to 8 bases, leaving 4 bases not matched to a gene. The germline CDR1 and CDR2 sequences are SQVTM and ANQGSEA. The receptor comes from a female donor in good health and CMV-seronegative. The sample was PBMCs. V gene TRBV29-1 combines with J gene TRBJ1-2, with 7 bases matching TRBD1. The CDR3 nucleotides are TGCAGCGTTGGACAGGGTGGCGGCTACACCTTC. Amino acids: CSVGQGGGYTF.